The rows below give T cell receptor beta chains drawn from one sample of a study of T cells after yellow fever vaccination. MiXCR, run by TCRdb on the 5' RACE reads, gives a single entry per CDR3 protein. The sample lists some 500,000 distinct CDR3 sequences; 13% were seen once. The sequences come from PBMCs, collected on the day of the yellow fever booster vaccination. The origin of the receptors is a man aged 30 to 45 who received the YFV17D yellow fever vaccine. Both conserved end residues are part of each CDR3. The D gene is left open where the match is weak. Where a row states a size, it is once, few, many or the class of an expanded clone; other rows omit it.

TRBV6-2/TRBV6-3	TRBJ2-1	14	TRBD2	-	TGTGCCAGCATTTCTGGACTAGTACGCAATGAGCAGTTCTTC	CASISGLVRNEQFF
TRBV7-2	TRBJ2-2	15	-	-	TGTGCCAGCAGCGCCCCCGGGGGCTTATTCGGGGAGCTGTTTTTT	CASSAPGGLFGELFF
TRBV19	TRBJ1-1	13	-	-	TGTGCCAGTACCATTCGAACGGGCACTGAAGCTTTCTTT	CASTIRTGTEAFF
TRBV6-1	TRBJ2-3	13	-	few	TGTGCCAGCAGTAAATTGGGCACAGATACGCAGTATTTT	CASSKLGTDTQYF
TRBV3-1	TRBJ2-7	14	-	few	TGTGCCAGCAGCCAACGCGGGACACCCTACGAGCAGTACTTC	CASSQRGTPYEQYF
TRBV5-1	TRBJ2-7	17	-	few	TGCGCCAGCAGCCATCGGTTAGGAGCGGCATCATCCTACGAGCAGTACTTC	CASSHRLGAASSYEQYF
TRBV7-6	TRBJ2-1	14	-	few	TGTGCCAGCAGCTTAGAGATTGGTGGCGATGAGCAGTTCTTC	CASSLEIGGDEQFF
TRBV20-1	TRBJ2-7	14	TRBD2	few	TGCAGTGCAGCTGGGGGACTAGTTTCACGCGAGCAGTACTTC	CSAAGGLVSREQYF
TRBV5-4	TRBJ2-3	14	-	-	TGTGCCAGCAGCTTGTTCGGGAGCGCTGATACGCAGTATTTT	CASSLFGSADTQYF
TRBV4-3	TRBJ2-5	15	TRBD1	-	TGCGCCAGCAGCCAAGGAAGACAGGGACAAGAGACCCAGTACTTC	CASSQGRQGQETQYF
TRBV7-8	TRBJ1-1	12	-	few	TGTGCCAGCAGCTTAGGTCCCCCTGAAGCTTTCTTT	CASSLGPPEAFF
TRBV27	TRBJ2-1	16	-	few	TGTGCCAGCAGCCCGTATAGCGGACGAGTTAACAATGAGCAGTTCTTC	CASSPYSGRVNNEQFF
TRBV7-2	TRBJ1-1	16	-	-	TGTGCCAGCAGCTTGAGACAGATAACTTATAACACTGAAGCTTTCTTT	CASSLRQITYNTEAFF
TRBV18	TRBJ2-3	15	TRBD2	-	TGTGCCAGCTCACGACCAGGGACTAGCGTGAATACGCAGTATTTT	CASSRPGTSVNTQYF
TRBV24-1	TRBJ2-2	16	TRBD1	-	TGTGCCACCAGTGACGACAGGGCCTCGAACACCGGGGAGCTGTTTTTT	CATSDDRASNTGELFF
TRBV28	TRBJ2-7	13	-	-	TGTGCCAGCAGCCGCGCCGGTCGGGGGGAGCAGTACTTC	CASSRAGRGEQYF
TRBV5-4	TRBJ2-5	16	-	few	TGTGCCAGCAGCTTGGGTGGTCGTCCACCAGAAGAGACCCAGTACTTC	CASSLGGRPPEETQYF
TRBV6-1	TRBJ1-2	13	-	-	TGTGCCAGCAGTGAATCCCCAGTCTATGGCTACACCTTC	CASSESPVYGYTF
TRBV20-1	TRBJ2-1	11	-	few	TGCAGTGCTAAATTAACTAGCATCTTGTTCTTC	CSAKLTSILFF
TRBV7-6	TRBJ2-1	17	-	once	TGTGCCAGCAGCTTACAAGTGGGGGGGCGCGGTTACAATGAGCAGTTCTTC	CASSLQVGGRGYNEQFF
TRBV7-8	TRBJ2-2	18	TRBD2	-	TGTGCCAGCCGTGGACTAGCGGGCCCCCGGGAAAACACCGGGGAGCTGTTTTTT	CASRGLAGPRENTGELFF
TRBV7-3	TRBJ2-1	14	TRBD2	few	TGTGCCAGCAGCACGACTAGCGGGAGCGCTGAGCAGTTCTTC	CASSTTSGSAEQFF
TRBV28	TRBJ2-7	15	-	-	TGTGCCAGCAGTTTATATCGGGCTATCTCCTACGAGCAGTACTTC	CASSLYRAISYEQYF
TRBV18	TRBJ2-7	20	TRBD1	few	TGTGCCAGCTCACCGAGGGCCCGGGACAGCTCCAACCCTAGCTCCTACGAGCAGTACTTC	CASSPRARDSSNPSSYEQYF
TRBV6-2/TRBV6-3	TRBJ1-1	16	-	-	TGTGCCAGCAGTTACTCCCGATCCGTAAAGAACACTGAAGCTTTCTTT	CASSYSRSVKNTEAFF
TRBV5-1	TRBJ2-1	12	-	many	TGCGCCAGCAGCTCACTAGAGAATGAGCAGTTCTTC	CASSSLENEQFF
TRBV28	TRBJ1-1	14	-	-	TGTGCCAGCAGGCTAATGGACCTGAACACTGAAGCTTTCTTT	CASRLMDLNTEAFF
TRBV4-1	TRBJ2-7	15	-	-	TGCGCCAGCAGCCAAGAAAGTCAGGGGGGTGGCGAGCAGTACTTC	CASSQESQGGGEQYF
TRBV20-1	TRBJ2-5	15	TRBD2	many	TGCAGTGCTAGAGATCGAACTAGCGGGAGAGAGACCCAGTACTTC	CSARDRTSGRETQYF
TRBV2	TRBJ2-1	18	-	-	TGTGCCTTCAGTTTTCACATAAGATGGGGTAGGTCCTACAATGAGCAGTTCTTC	CAFSFHIRWGRSYNEQFF
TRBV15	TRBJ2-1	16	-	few	TGTGCCACCAGCAGAGATGCGGGGCAATCCTACAATGAGCAGTTCTTC	CATSRDAGQSYNEQFF
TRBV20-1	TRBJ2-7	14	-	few	TGCAGTGCTAGAGGGACAGTGAGTTACTACGAGCAGTACTTC	CSARGTVSYYEQYF
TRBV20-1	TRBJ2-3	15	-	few	TGCAGTGCCTGTACCCGAGACATTGATCCAGATACGCAGTATTTT	CSACTRDIDPDTQYF
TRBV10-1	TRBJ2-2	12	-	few	TGCGCCAGCAGTGAATTGGTCGGGGAGCTGTTTTTT	CASSELVGELFF
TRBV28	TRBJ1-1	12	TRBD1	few	TGTGCCAGCAGTGGGGGACAGCTTGAAGCTTTCTTT	CASSGGQLEAFF
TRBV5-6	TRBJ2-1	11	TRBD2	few	TGTGCCAGCAGCCGCTCGGGAGGGCAGTTCTTC	CASSRSGGQFF
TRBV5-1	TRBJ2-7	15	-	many	TGCGCCAGCAGCATGGGAAACGCGATCTCCTACGAGCAGTACTTC	CASSMGNAISYEQYF
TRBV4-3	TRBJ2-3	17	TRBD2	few	TGCGCCAGCAGCCTAAGATTAGCGGGAGGAGGCACAGATACGCAGTATTTT	CASSLRLAGGGTDTQYF
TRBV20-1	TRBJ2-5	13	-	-	TGCAGTGCTAGCCCAGCGACGCAAGAGACCCAGTACTTC	CSASPATQETQYF
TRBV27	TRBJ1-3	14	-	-	TGTGCCAGCAGTACCTGGACGGATGGAAACACCATATATTTT	CASSTWTDGNTIYF
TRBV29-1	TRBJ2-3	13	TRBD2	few	TGCAGCTATGGGACAGCAGGACTAGCGGGAGTGTATTTT	CSYGTAGLAGVYF
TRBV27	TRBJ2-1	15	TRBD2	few	TGTGCCAGCAGAGAGCGGGAGGGAAGATACAATGAGCAGTTCTTC	CASREREGRYNEQFF
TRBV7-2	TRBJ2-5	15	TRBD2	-	TGTGCCAGCAGCTTAGGCGGGAGTCTGCTAGAGACCCAGTACTTC	CASSLGGSLLETQYF
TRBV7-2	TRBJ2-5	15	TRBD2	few	TGTGCCAGCAGCTTAGCCCGAAGCGGGATGGAGACCCAGTACTTC	CASSLARSGMETQYF
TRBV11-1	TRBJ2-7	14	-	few	TGTGCCAGCAGCTTTCCCCGGGACACCTACGAGCAGTACTTC	CASSFPRDTYEQYF
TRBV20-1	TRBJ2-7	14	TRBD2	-	TGCAGTGCGACCCCTAGCGGGATATCCTACGAGCAGTACTTC	CSATPSGISYEQYF
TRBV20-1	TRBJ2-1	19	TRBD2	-	TGCAGTGCTAGTGGGATAGCGGGAGACACTTCTCGGGCCTACAATGAGCAGTTCTTC	CSASGIAGDTSRAYNEQFF
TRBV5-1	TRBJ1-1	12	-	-	TGCGCCAGCAGCCCGCATGGTATTGAAGCTTTCTTT	CASSPHGIEAFF
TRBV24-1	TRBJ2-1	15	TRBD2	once	TGTGCCACCAGTGACCTGGGACTAGCGAGCAATGAGCAGTTCTTC	CATSDLGLASNEQFF
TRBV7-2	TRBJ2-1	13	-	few	TGTGCCAGCAGCTCCATAGCGATACTGGAGCAGTTCTTC	CASSSIAILEQFF
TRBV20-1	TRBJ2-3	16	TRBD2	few	TGCAGTGCTAGAGGAGAACTAGCGACCGTAGGAGATACGCAGTATTTT	CSARGELATVGDTQYF
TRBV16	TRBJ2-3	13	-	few	TGTGCCAGCAGCCGAGAAAGACAGGATACGCAGTATTTT	CASSRERQDTQYF
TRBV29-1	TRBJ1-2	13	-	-	TGCAGCGGTGGGACATCGACGACCAGTGGCTACACCTTC	CSGGTSTTSGYTF
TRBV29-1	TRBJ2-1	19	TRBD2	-	TGCAGCGTTAAACCCACCTTAGTGGTCGGCGGGAGCTCCTACAATGAGCAGTTCTTC	CSVKPTLVVGGSSYNEQFF
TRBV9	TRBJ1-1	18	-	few	TGTGCCAGCAGCGTACTAGACGTTATTAGGGGGAGAGGGACTGAAGCTTTCTTT	CASSVLDVIRGRGTEAFF
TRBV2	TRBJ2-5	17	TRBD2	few	TGTGCCACCCGTACGACTAGCGGGAGGGCCGATAGAGAGACCCAGTACTTC	CATRTTSGRADRETQYF
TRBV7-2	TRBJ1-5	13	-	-	TGTGCCAGCAGCTTATCGCAGGATCAGCCCCAGCATTTT	CASSLSQDQPQHF
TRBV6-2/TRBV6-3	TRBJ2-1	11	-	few	TGTGCCAGCAGTCGCAAGAATGAGCAGTTCTTC	CASSRKNEQFF
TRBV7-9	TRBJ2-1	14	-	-	TGTGCCAGCAGCGGACGGGGGATAGACAATGAGCAGTTCTTC	CASSGRGIDNEQFF